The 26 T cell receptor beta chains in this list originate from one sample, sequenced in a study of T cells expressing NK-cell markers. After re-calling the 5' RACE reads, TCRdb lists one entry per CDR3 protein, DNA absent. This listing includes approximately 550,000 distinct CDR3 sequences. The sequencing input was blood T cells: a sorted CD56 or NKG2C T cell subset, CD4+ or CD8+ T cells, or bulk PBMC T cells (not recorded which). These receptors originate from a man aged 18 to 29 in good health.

The CDR3 here is CASRLAAGVQETQYF. The rearrangement uses TRBV12-3 or TRBV12-4 and TRBJ2-5; the TCRdb D gene call, TRBD2, has no DNA to confirm it. The CDR3 contains 15 residues.

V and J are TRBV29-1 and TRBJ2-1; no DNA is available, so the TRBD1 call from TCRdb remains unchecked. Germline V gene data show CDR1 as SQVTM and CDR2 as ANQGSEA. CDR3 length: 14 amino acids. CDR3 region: CSVRVGAGQNEQFF.

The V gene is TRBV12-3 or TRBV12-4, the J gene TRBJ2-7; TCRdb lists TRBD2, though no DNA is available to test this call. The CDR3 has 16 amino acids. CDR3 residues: CASRPPTSGYSYEQYF.

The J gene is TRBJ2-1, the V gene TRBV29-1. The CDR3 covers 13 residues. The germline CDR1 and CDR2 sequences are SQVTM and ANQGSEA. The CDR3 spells CSVPRGADNEQFF.

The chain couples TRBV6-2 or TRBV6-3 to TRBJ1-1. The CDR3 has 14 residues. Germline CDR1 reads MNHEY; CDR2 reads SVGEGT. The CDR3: CASSYSGGLSEAFF.

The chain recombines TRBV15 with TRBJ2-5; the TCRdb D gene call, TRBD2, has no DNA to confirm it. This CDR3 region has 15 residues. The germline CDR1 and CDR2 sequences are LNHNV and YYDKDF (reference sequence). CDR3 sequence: CATGFMRLAKETQYF.

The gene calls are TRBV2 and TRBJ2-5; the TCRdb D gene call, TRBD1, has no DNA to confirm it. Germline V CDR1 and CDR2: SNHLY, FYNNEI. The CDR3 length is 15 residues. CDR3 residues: CASSTTSGESGTQYF.

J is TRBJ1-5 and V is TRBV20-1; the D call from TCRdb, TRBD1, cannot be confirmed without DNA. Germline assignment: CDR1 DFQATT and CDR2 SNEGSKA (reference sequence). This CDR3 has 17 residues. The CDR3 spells CSASPSQGMWSNQPQHF.

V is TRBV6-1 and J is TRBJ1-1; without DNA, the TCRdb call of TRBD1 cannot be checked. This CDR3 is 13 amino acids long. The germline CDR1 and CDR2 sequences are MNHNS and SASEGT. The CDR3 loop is CASSDIRDIEAFF.

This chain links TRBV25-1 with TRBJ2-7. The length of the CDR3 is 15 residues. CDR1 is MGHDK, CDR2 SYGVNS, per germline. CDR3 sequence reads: CASSDRSGTVHEQYF.

This CDR3 reads CSARDRRGNQPQHF. The V and J genes are TRBV20-1 and TRBJ1-5; without DNA, the TCRdb call of TRBD1 cannot be checked. Germline V gives CDR1 DFQATT, CDR2 SNEGSKA (reference sequence). The CDR3 is 14 residues long.

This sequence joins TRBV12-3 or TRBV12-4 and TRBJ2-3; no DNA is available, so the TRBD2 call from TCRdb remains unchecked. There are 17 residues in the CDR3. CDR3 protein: CASSLGGRAPSTDTQYF.

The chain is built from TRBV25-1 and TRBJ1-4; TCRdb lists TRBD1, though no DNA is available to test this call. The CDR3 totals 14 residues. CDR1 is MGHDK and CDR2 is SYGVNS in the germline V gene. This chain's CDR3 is CASQGTAFNEKLFF. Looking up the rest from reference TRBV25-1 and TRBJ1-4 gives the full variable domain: EADIYQTPRYLVIGTGKKITLECSQTMGHDKMYWYQQDPGMELHLIHYSYGVNSTEKGDLSSESTVSRIRTEHFPLTLESARPSHTSQYLCASQGTAFNEKLFFGSGTQLSVL.

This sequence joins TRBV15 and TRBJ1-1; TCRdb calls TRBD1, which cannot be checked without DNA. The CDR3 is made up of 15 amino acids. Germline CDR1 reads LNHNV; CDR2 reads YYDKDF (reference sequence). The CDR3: CATSERQGSNTEAFF.

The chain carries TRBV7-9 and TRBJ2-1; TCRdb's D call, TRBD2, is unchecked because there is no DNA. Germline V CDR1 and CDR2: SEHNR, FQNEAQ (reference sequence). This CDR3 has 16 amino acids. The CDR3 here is CASSLPRRDYYNEQFF.

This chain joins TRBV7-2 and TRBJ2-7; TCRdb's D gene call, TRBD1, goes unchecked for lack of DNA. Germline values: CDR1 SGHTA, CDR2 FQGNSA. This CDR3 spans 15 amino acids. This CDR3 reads CASRRDQAGSYEQYF.

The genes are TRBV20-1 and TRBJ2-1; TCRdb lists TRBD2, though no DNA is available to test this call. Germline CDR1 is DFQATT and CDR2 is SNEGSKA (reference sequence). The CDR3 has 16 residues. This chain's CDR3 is CSALTRTSGTYNEQFF.

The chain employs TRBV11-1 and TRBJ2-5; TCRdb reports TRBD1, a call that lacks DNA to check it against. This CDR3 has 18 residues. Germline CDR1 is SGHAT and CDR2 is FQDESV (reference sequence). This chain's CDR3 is CASSAKYRDSRFQETQYF. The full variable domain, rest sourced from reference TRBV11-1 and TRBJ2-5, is EAEVAQSPRYKITEKSQAVAFWCDPISGHATLYWYRQILGQGPELLVQFQDESVVDDSQLPKDRFSAERLKGVDSTLKIQPAELGDSAMYLCASSAKYRDSRFQETQYFGPGTRLLVL.

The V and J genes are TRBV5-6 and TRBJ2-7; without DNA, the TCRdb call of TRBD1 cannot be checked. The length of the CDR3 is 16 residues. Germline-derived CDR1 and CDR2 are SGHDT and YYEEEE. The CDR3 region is CASSLDSAGGNYEQYF. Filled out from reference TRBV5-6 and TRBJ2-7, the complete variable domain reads DAGVTQSPTHLIKTRGQQVTLRCSPKSGHDTVSWYQQALGQGPQFIFQYYEEEERQRGNFPDRFSGHQFPNYSSELNVNALLLGDSALYLCASSLDSAGGNYEQYFGPGTRLTVT.

CDR3 in amino acids: CARGEDTGELFF. The chain couples TRBV30 to TRBJ2-2; TCRdb selects TRBD2, and the lack of DNA leaves this call unchecked. Germline loops: CDR1 GTSNPN, CDR2 SVGIG (reference sequence). The CDR3 has 12 residues. Full variable domain (rest looked up from reference TRBV30 and TRBJ2-2): SQTIHQWPATLVQPVGSPLSLECTVEGTSNPNLYWYRQAAGRGLQLLFYSVGIGQISSEVPQNLSASRPQDRQFILSSKKLLLSDSGFYLCARGEDTGELFFGEGSRLTVL.

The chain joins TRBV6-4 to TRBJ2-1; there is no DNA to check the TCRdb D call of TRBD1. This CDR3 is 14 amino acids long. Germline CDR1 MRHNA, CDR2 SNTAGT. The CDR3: CASSDPHGAGEQFF.

The CDR3 is CSARVSGAGNEQYF. The chain joins TRBV20-1 to TRBJ2-7; the D call from TCRdb, TRBD1, cannot be confirmed without DNA. Germline CDR1 reads DFQATT; CDR2 reads SNEGSKA (reference sequence). The CDR3 covers 14 residues.

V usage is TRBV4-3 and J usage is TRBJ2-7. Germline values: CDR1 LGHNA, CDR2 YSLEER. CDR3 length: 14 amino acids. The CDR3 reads CASSQYYSSYEQYF.

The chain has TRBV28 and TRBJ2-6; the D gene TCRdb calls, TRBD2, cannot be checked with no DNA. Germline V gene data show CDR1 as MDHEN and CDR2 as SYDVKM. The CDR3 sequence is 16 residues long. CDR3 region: CASSFLAGSGANVLTF.

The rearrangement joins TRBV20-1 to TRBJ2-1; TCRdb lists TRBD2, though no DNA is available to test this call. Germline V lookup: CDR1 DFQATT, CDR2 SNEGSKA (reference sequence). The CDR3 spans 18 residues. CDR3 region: CSARAGLAGPKIYNEQFF.

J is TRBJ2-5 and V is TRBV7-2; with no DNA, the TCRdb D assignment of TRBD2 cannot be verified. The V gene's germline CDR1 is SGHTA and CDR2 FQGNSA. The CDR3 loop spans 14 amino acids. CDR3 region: CASALLAGAETQYF.